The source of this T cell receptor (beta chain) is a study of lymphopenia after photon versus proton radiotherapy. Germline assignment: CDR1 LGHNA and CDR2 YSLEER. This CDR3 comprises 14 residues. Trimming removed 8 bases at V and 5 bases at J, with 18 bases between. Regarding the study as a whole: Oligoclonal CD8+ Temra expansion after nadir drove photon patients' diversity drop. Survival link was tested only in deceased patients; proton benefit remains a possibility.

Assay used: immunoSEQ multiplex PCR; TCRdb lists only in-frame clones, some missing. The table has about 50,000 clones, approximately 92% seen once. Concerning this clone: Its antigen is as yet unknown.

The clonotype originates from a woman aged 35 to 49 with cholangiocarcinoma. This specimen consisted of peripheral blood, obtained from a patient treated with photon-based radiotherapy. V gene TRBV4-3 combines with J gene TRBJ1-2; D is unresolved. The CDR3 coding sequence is TGCGCCAGCGCCACTGCGGGAGGCGGGTATGGCTACACCTTC. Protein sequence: CASATAGGGYGYTF.